The sequence of this T cell receptor beta chain was determined in a study of metastatic and nonmetastatic thyroid tumors (TCRdb year 2020). About the full investigation: Repertoires from peripheral blood and from tumor or nodule tissue samples of malignant and benign thyroid patients were compared.

Before undergoing thyroid surgery, none of the patients had been given any kind of treatment. Using T-cell receptor beta sequencing, the study looked back at clinical samples from patients collected from the early 2010s to the late 2010s. Both ends counted, the CDR3 spans 15 residues. Only the CDR3 part of the read is kept: 45 bases, read in frame from the first base. The germline V gene encodes CDR1 MNHNS and CDR2 SASEGT. The research as a whole found: In both blood and tumor samples, malignant tumors were reported to have significantly higher TCR beta diversity than benign nodules.

The library was built by means of PCR. These reads were obtained on an Illumina HiSeq 4000. The TCR beta-chain CDR3 region of each patient was profiled by high-throughput sequencing. The paper's processing steps were these. CDR3 differences across clinicopathological groups were used to build a classifier for discriminating distant-metastatic papillary thyroid cancer patients. To measure repertoire diversity the researchers used the Shannon index, while the Morisita-Horn index served to gauge how similar the tumor and blood repertoires were. TCRdb redid the processing of the public reads, applying fastp at Q25 and MiXCR, and retained in-frame beta chains. The V and J calls, along with clone size, are taken from TCRdb and not from the paper's own processing. In this sample the table shows 12,000 or so clones, about 31% of which occur a single time. Of the sample, around 12% is held by the ten largest clones.

This clone was picked up a small number of times. What antigen it recognizes has not been identified. Because the CDR3 is missing its conserved closing phenylalanine or tryptophan, this is likely a read error. The sequencing sample was made of tumor tissue. The sequence derives from a female donor with papillary thyroid cancer or a benign thyroid nodule (not recorded which). Some clones in this sample may be carry-over from other donors' samples. The chain employs TRBV6-1 and TRBJ1-2; a confident D gene designation cannot be given. This receptor carries the CDR3 CAISEESRDGYGYTL. The nucleotides read TGTGCCATCAGTGAAGAGTCCCGCGACGGCTATGGCTACACCCTC.